The sequence of this T cell receptor (beta chain) was determined in a study of T-cell memory formation after mild COVID-19. Deletions cut 2 bases from V and 0 bases from J, with 10 bases between. The CDR3 spans 15 residues. This clonotype was seen only a few times. TCRdb processed the 5' RACE reads anew with MiXCR; each CDR3 protein has one entry. This sample has under 300,000 distinct CDR3 sequences, with 16% found just once. The source material was PBMCs or a T cell subset sorted from them (not recorded which). The chain employs TRBV12-3 or TRBV12-4 and TRBJ1-1; unclear D gene. The sequence derives from a man between 18 and 29 years old who had mild COVID-19 (a few samples of this study predate the infection). Cell type and time point are not known. CDR3 sequence (DNA): TGTGCCAGCAGTTTAAGCGAAGATATGAACACTGAAGCTTTCTTT. It is translated as CASSLSEDMNTEAFF.